The 30 T cell receptor beta chains below were found in one sample sequenced in a study of Graves' ophthalmopathy and Graves' hyperthyroidism. RNA transcripts served as template for amplifying TCR beta CDR3 sequences. Investigators did first-round RT-PCR with HTBI primers, then second-round multiplex PCR. One entry per CDR3 protein, called by TCRdb with MiXCR from the multiplex PCR reads. The data hold some 1.1 million distinct CDR3 sequences, with 35% to 45% observed a single time. Sequencing input: peripheral blood or thyroid tissue (not recorded which). These receptor sequences come from an adult man with Graves' hyperthyroidism.

This clonotype occurred once. A single base separates this from a much larger clone, so it may be a read error. This chain links TRBV2 with TRBJ2-2, with a tentative D call TRBD1 (5 bases). There are 14 residues in the CDR3. The germline CDR1 and CDR2 sequences are SNHLY and FYNNEI. V dropped 4 bases and J dropped 7 bases, with 13 bases sitting between them. The CDR3 bases are TGTGCCAGCAGTGGGGGCGAAACATTCGGGGAGCTGTTTTTT. Amino acids: CASSGGETFGELFF.

The chain recombines TRBV18 with TRBJ1-5, with D tentatively TRBD1 (6 bases). Trimming pared 5 bases from V and 8 bases from J, leaving 13 bases between. The CDR3 consists of 13 residues. CDR1 and CDR2 from the germline V gene are KGHSH and LQKENI. In nucleotides, the CDR3 is TGTGCCAGCTCATCACAGGGCATGGAGCCCCAGCATTTT. It is translated as CASSSQGMEPQHF.

Note on this clonotype: A read error is possible here, since a much larger clone lies one base away. V is TRBV5-1 and J is TRBJ1-6, with unresolved D. From germline, CDR1 is SGHRS and CDR2 YFSETQ. The CDR3 consists of 16 residues. CDR3 region: CASSQSQLASTSPPHF. DNA for the CDR3: TGCGCCAGCAGCCAGTCTCAGTTGGCCTCCACTTCACCCCCCCACTTT.

The chain is built from TRBV12-5 and TRBJ2-5; the D gene is possibly TRBD2 (6 bases). V was clipped by 3 bases and J by 13 bases, with 27 bases between them. Per the germline V gene, CDR1 is LGHNT and CDR2 is FRNRAP. This CDR3 has 16 residues. The CDR3 loop reads CASGFGETGDAKARYF. CDR3 coding DNA: TGTGCTAGTGGTTTTGGGGAAACGGGAGATGCTAAGGCCCGGTACTTC. The whole variable domain, filled in from reference TRBV12-5 and TRBJ2-5, reads DARVTQTPRHKVTEMGQEVTMRCQPILGHNTVFWYRQTMMQGLELLAYFRNRAPLDDSGMPKDRFSAEMPDATLATLKIQPSEPRDSAVYFCASGFGETGDAKARYFGPGTRLLVL.

Remarks on this clonotype: Germline is not matched at one junction end, which may reflect a read error. The rearrangement links TRBV10-2 to TRBJ2-2; D unclear. This CDR3 spans 12 amino acids. Germline assignment: CDR1 WSHSY and CDR2 SAAADI. The CDR3 loop is CVSRQTTGELFF. The CDR3 DNA reads TGTGTCAGCAGGCAGACTACCGGGGAGCTGTTTTTT.

Comment on this clonotype: A read error may account for a junction end that differs from germline. The gene calls are TRBV7-2 and TRBJ1-1; D is possibly TRBD1 (5 bases). CDR1 is SGHTA and CDR2 is FQGNSA in the germline V gene. The CDR3 loop spans 15 amino acids. CDR3 loop: CAGSLQPGSLTEAFF. The CDR3 coding sequence is TGTGCCGGCAGCTTACAGCCAGGGTCCCTCACTGAAGCTTTCTTT.

The gene calls are TRBV5-1 and TRBJ1-6, with 9 nucleotides matching TRBD1. This CDR3 is built from 14 residues. The V gene's germline CDR1 is SGHRS and CDR2 YFSETQ. V shed 4 bases, J shed 9 bases, and the junction held 5 bases outside the gene matches. The CDR3 DNA sequence: TGCGCCAGCAGCATGCCGGGACAGGGTTCACCCCTCCACTTT. Its translation is CASSMPGQGSPLHF.

This clonotype was counted many times. The chain recombines TRBV9 with TRBJ2-2; 7 positions agree with TRBD1. The J segment lost 6 bases and the V segment lost 0 bases, leaving 2 bases of the junction unmatched. Germline assignment: CDR1 SGDLS and CDR2 YYNGEE. CDR3 size: 14 residues. CDR3 region: CASSVATGPGELFF. In DNA, the CDR3 is TGTGCCAGCAGCGTAGCGACAGGGCCCGGGGAGCTGTTTTTT.

CDR3 in amino acids: CASSPGQGNSNQPQHF. The CDR3 bases are TGTGCCAGCAGTCCCGGACAGGGGAATAGCAATCAGCCCCAGCATTTT. V usage is TRBV12-3 or TRBV12-4 and J usage is TRBJ1-5, with 9 bases lining up with TRBD1. V shed 5 bases and J 0 bases; nucleotides not matched to a gene: 5. There are 16 residues in the CDR3.

The chain employs TRBV7-9 and TRBJ1-4; unclear D gene. Per the germline V gene, CDR1 is SEHNR and CDR2 is FQNEAQ (reference sequence). The ends were cut back, 0 bases at V and 7 bases at J, with 15 bases in the middle. This CDR3 has 16 amino acids. CDR3 loop: CASSLALGSSCEKLFF. Here the CDR3 DNA reads TGTGCCAGCAGCTTAGCGCTCGGGTCGTCGTGTGAAAAACTGTTTTTT.

As regards this clonotype: Possible read error: a much larger clone is one base away. The chain uses TRBV7-2 and TRBJ2-5; 12 nucleotides line up with TRBD2. Germline trimming cut 5 bases from V and 5 bases from J; bases unmatched to any gene: 6. Germline CDR1 reads SGHTA; CDR2 reads FQGNSA. The length of the CDR3 is 15 residues. The CDR3 here is CASSPTSGSLETQYF. CDR3 sequence (DNA): TGTGCCAGCAGCCCGACTAGCGGGAGTCTTGAGACCCAGTACTTC. Full variable domain (missing parts from reference TRBV7-2 and TRBJ2-5): GAGVSQSPSNKVTEKGKDVELRCDPISGHTALYWYRQSLGQGLEFLIYFQGNSAPDKSGLPSDRFSAERTGGSVSTLTIQRTQQEDSAVYLCASSPTSGSLETQYFGPGTRLLVL.

This clonotype came up many times. The chain carries TRBV19 and TRBJ1-6, with D maybe TRBD1 (6 bases). The V end lost 5 bases, the J end lost 7 bases, and 15 bases lay between the germline ends. Germline assignment: CDR1 LNHDA and CDR2 SQIVND (reference sequence). CDR3 length equals 15 residues. The CDR3 reads CASSPRTEKNSPLHF. The CDR3 DNA sequence: TGTGCCAGTAGTCCCAGGACAGAAAAGAATTCACCCCTCCACTTT.

The chain is built from TRBV12-3 or TRBV12-4 and TRBJ1-1; possible D gene TRBD1, 5 bases. The germline V and J ends were trimmed by 7 bases and 1 base, with 16 bases remaining between them. This CDR3 has 15 amino acids. In DNA, the CDR3 is TGTGCCAGCAATTGGGGCTCTGGAACGAACACTGAAGCTTTCTTT. It is translated as CASNWGSGTNTEAFF.

A note on this clonotype: Because the CDR3 is missing its conserved closing phenylalanine or tryptophan, this is likely a read error. The V gene is TRBV30, the J gene TRBJ1-1; TRBD1 aligns across 7 bases. From germline, CDR1 is GTSNPN and CDR2 SVGIG (reference sequence). The CDR3 sequence is 12 residues long. The J segment lost 10 bases and the V segment lost 5 bases, leaving 10 bases of the junction unmatched. CDR3 nucleotides: TGTGCCTGGTCACAGGGACAGAGGGGAGCTTTCCTT. Its protein product is CAWSQGQRGAFL.

This clonotype was counted ten times or more. The chain couples TRBV24-1 to TRBJ1-2; TRBD1 agrees at 10 bases. The germline gives CDR1 KGHDR, CDR2 SFDVKD. The junction had 3 bases not matched to a gene; V was cut back by 2 bases and J by 4 bases. This CDR3 has 15 amino acids. CDR3: CATSDSGTGAYGYTF. In DNA form, the CDR3 reads TGTGCCACCAGTGATTCCGGGACAGGGGCCTATGGCTACACCTTC.

This clonotype has at least ten counts. The rearrangement uses TRBV25-1 and TRBJ2-7; D unclear. Germline CDR1 and CDR2: MGHDK and SYGVNS. The CDR3 is 12 residues long. The V gene lost 1 base and the J gene lost 5 bases, with 6 bases spanning the gap. The CDR3, as DNA: TGTGCCAGCAGTGAATTCGCCGACGAGCAGTACTTC. Residues: CASSEFADEQYF.

This clonotype showed up just once. CDR3 coding DNA: TGTGCCAGCCGTTTACCCAAGGGGGTATCGTACTTC. Protein: CASRLPKGVSYF. This rearrangement joins TRBV6-4 to TRBJ2-7, with D possibly matching TRBD1 (6 bases). V lost 8 bases to trimming and J lost 12 bases, with 20 bases between them. This CDR3 is built from 12 residues. Looked up from germline, CDR1 is MRHNA and CDR2 is SNTAGT.

The rearrangement links TRBV28 to TRBJ1-5; tentatively, D is TRBD1 (5 bases). Germline V CDR1 and CDR2: MDHEN, SYDVKM. The length of the CDR3 is 13 residues. V dropped 7 bases and J dropped 6 bases, with 13 bases sitting between them. The CDR3 DNA sequence: TGTGCCAGCACGAGGGGTGGGCCTCAGCCCCAGCATTTT. Amino acids: CASTRGGPQPQHF.

This chain uses TRBV6-6 with TRBJ1-6; maybe TRBD1 (6 bases). This CDR3 comprises 13 residues. V was clipped by 8 bases and J by 7 bases, with 12 bases between them. Germline-derived CDR1 and CDR2 are MNHNY and SVGAGI (reference sequence). CDR3 loop: CASQGMQNSPLHF. The DNA for the CDR3 is TGTGCCAGCCAGGGGATGCAAAATTCACCCCTCCACTTT.

About this clonotype itself: The junction does not match germline at one end; this may be a read error. The chain recombines TRBV10-3 with TRBJ2-2; weak D call: TRBD2 (7 bases). Germline CDR1 reads ENHRY; CDR2 reads SYGVKD. This CDR3 region has 18 residues. The CDR3 region has the DNA TGTGCCAGCAGTTACTCGATTTTCGGGGGGCCTAACACCGGGGAGCTGTTTTTT. This sequence encodes CASSYSIFGGPNTGELFF.

The V call is TRBV11-2, the J call TRBJ2-5; 12 positions agree with TRBD2. Trimming took 5 bases from V and 7 from J; bases not matched to a gene: 14. The CDR3 length is 17 residues. Germline CDR1 is SGHAT and CDR2 is FQNNGV. This chain's CDR3 is CASSIGLAGLQVGTQYF. The CDR3 DNA reads as TGTGCCAGCAGCATCGGACTAGCGGGGCTGCAGGTTGGGACCCAGTACTTC.

This clonotype was counted many times. The V call is TRBV7-8, the J call TRBJ2-7, with a possible D match to TRBD2 (5 bases). The CDR3 loop spans 15 amino acids. V was cut by 2 bases and J by 7 bases, with 18 bases left in between. Per the germline V gene, CDR1 is SGHVS and CDR2 is FQNEAQ. The CDR3 protein is CASSLNVRGIREQYF. In DNA, the CDR3 is TGTGCCAGCAGCTTAAATGTTCGGGGAATACGGGAGCAGTACTTC.

A few counts support this clonotype. The chain combines TRBV20-1 with TRBJ2-7; D may be TRBD2 (5 bases). V lost 5 bases to trimming and J lost 0 bases, with 14 bases between them. The V gene's germline CDR1 is DFQATT and CDR2 SNEGSKA (reference sequence). The CDR3 covers 14 residues. CDR3 protein: CSAQAVISSYEQYF. The CDR3, as DNA: TGCAGTGCTCAAGCGGTTATTAGCTCCTACGAGCAGTACTTC.

The table lists this clonotype with a count of one. The rearrangement uses TRBV29-1 and TRBJ2-5, with a tentative D call TRBD2 (5 bases). Germline values: CDR1 SQVTM, CDR2 ANQGSEA. V was cut by 5 bases and J by 5 bases, with 15 bases left in between. The CDR3 runs to 13 residues. The CDR3 protein is CSVLNGESETQYF. Here the CDR3 DNA reads TGCAGCGTTCTTAACGGGGAGTCGGAGACCCAGTACTTC.

The chain recombines TRBV27 with TRBJ1-1; the D gene is possibly TRBD1 (5 bases). Germline V lookup: CDR1 MNHEY, CDR2 SMNVEV (reference sequence). V shed 7 bases and J shed 4 bases, with 22 bases lying between them. This CDR3 is built from 16 residues. Written as DNA, the CDR3 is TGTGCCAGCAAGATACAGGCCCTCCTTTCGTCCACTGAAGCTTTCTTT. This encodes CASKIQALLSSTEAFF.

On this clonotype itself: This clone may be a read error of a much larger clone one base away. V usage is TRBV6-5 and J usage is TRBJ1-2; TRBD1 matches at 8 bases. This CDR3 spans 15 amino acids. The germline V gene has CDR1 MNHEY and CDR2 SVGAGI. V was pared by 5 bases and J by 5 bases, with 10 bases of the junction left unmatched. CDR3 residues: CASSTSGGALYGYTF. CDR3 DNA sequence: TGTGCCAGCAGTACCTCAGGGGGCGCATTGTATGGCTACACCTTC.

Comment on this clonotype: Compared with germline, one end of the junction differs, possibly owing to a read error. The V call is TRBV2, the J call TRBJ1-1; D is ambiguous. Per the germline V gene, CDR1 is SNHLY and CDR2 is FYNNEI. The CDR3 totals 13 residues. CDR3 loop: CASTVNSNTESFF. CDR3 DNA sequence: TGTGCCAGCACTGTGAACTCCAACACTGAATCTTTCTTT.

This clonotype was picked up many times. The chain joins TRBV7-2 to TRBJ1-1; D is uncertain. Germline CDR1 reads SGHTA; CDR2 reads FQGNSA. The V and J ends lost 7 bases and 4 bases respectively, with 13 bases between them. The length of the CDR3 is 13 residues. The CDR3 here is CASITRTSTEAFF. As DNA, the CDR3 is TGTGCCAGCATCACCCGCACGAGCACTGAAGCTTTCTTT.

V gene TRBV7-2 combines with J gene TRBJ2-2; D uncertain. V shed 2 bases and J shed 10 bases, with 8 bases lying between them. Per the germline V gene, CDR1 is SGHTA and CDR2 is FQGNSA. The CDR3 totals 12 residues. The CDR3 nucleotides are TGTGCCAGCAGCTTATATCCCGAGGAGCTGTTTTTT. Translation gives CASSLYPEELFF.

The chain joins TRBV7-2 to TRBJ2-3; TRBD2 matches at 9 bases. V shed 3 bases and J 6 bases; nucleotides not matched to a gene: 10. The CDR3 is made up of 16 amino acids. Germline loops: CDR1 SGHTA, CDR2 FQGNSA. CDR3 DNA sequence: TGTGCCAGCAGCTTGGAACCGGGACTAGCCCCGGATACGCAGTATTTT. Protein sequence: CASSLEPGLAPDTQYF.